This T cell receptor beta chain appears in the sequencing data of a study of T cells in Graves' hyperthyroidism and ophthalmopathy. V lost 3 bases and J 6 bases, leaving 11 bases between the germline ends. CDR1 is WNHNN and CDR2 is SYGVQD in the germline V gene (reference sequence). The CDR3 extends over 13 amino acids. This clonotype was recorded many times. There were TCR beta CDR3 regions amplified from RNA transcripts. HTBI primers were employed in a first-round RT-PCR of the TCR CDR3. TCRdb re-derived calls from the multiplex PCR reads in MiXCR, one entry per CDR3 protein. The sample records roughly 380,000 distinct CDR3 sequences, about 18% being singletons.

Input material: blood. This clonotype originated in a woman aged 18-29 years with Graves' hyperthyroidism. V gene TRBV10-1 combines with J gene TRBJ1-2, with a tentative D call TRBD1 (6 bases). As DNA, the CDR3 is TGCGCCAGCAGTGAACATAGGGGGAATGGCTACACCTTC. Translated, it gives CASSEHRGNGYTF.